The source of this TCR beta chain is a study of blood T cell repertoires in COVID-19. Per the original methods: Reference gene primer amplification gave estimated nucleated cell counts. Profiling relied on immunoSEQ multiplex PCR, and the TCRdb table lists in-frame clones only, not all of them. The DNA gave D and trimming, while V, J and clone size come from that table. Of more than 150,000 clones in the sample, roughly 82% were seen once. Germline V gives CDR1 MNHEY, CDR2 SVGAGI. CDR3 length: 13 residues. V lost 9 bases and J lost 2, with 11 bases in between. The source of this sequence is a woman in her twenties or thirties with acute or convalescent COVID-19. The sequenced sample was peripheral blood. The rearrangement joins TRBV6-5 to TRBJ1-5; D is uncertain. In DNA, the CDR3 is TGTGCCAGTGAGGTGGCAGGCAATCAGCCCCAGCATTTT. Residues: CASEVAGNQPQHF.